This entry lists 2 T cell receptor beta chains sequenced from one sample in a study of OX40 agonist ivuxolimab in advanced cancers. Receptor amplification or capture employed the immunoSEQ multiplex PCR assay. This is the immuneACCESS table as TCRdb keeps it, with only in-frame sequences that have V and J called. A part of the clones is gone; compared with another copy, unresolved V genes explain less than half, and the rest is unexplained. The sample contains about 67,000 clones, 80% to 90% of them found a single time. The top ten clonotypes cover about 4.1% of the sample. The specimen was CD4+ or CD8+ T cells sorted from blood, collected in a trial of the OX40 agonist ivuxolimab. The source is an adult with an advanced solid tumor such as melanoma, head and neck, liver or kidney cancer.

The table lists this clone with a count of one. This chain links TRBV15 with TRBJ1-2; no clear D gene. The V gene lost 3 bases and the J gene lost 11 bases, with 13 bases spanning the gap. The CDR3 contains 12 residues. Germline CDR1 LNHNV, CDR2 YYDKDF (reference sequence). CDR3: CATSRGAQGYTF. CDR3 bases: TGTGCCACCAGCAGGGGAGCACAAGGATACACCTTC.

This clone showed up just a few times. The chain carries TRBV18 and TRBJ2-5, with D perhaps TRBD1 or TRBD2 (5 bases each). Germline V gives CDR1 KGHSH, CDR2 LQKENI. Trimming cost V 1 base and J 5 bases, with 8 bases left between them. CDR3 size: 13 residues. The CDR3 DNA is TGTGCCAGCTCACCACGGGGACGGGAGACCCAGTACTTC. This translates into CASSPRGRETQYF.